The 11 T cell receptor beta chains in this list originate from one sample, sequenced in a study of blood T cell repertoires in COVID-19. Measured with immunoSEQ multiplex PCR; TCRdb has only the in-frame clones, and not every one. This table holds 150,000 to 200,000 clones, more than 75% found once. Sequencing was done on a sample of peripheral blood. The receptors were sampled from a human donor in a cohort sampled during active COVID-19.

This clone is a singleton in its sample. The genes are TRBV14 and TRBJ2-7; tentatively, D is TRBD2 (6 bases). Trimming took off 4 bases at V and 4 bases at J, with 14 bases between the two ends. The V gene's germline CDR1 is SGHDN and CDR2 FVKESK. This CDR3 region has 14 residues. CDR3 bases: TGTGCCAGCAGCCTCCGGACTACCTCTTACGAGCAGTACTTC. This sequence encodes CASSLRTTSYEQYF.

CDR3 in amino acids: CASSQGTNYGYTF. In nucleotides, the CDR3 is TGTGCCAGCAGCCAGGGTACCAACTATGGCTACACCTTC. This chain joins TRBV7-2 and TRBJ1-2; maybe TRBD1 (5 bases). CDR1 and CDR2 (germline): SGHTA, FQGNSA. The CDR3 is made up of 13 amino acids. V was cut by 5 bases and J by 2 bases, with 9 bases left in between.

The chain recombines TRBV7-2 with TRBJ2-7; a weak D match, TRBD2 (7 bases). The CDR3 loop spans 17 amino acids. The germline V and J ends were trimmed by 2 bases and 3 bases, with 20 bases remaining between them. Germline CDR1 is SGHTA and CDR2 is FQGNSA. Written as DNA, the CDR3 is TGTGCCAGCAGCTTATCCAGTGGAGGGAGGGGGAACTACGAGCAGTACTTC. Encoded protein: CASSLSSGGRGNYEQYF. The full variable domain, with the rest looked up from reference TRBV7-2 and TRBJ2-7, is GAGVSQSPSNKVTEKGKDVELRCDPISGHTALYWYRQSLGQGLEFLIYFQGNSAPDKSGLPSDRFSAERTGGSVSTLTIQRTQQEDSAVYLCASSLSSGGRGNYEQYFGPGTRLTVT.

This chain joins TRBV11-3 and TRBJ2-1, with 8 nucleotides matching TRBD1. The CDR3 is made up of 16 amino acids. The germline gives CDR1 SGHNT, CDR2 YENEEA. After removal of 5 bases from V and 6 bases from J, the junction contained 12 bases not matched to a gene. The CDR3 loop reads CASSPRTGSGPNEQFF. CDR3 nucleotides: TGTGCCAGCAGCCCACGGACAGGGTCAGGCCCCAATGAGCAGTTCTTC.

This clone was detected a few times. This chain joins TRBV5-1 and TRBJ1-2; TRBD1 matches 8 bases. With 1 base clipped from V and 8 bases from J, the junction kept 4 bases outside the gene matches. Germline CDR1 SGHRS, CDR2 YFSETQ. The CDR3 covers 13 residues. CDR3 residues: CASSLQGAEGYTF. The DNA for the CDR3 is TGCGCCAGCAGCTTGCAGGGGGCGGAGGGCTACACCTTC.

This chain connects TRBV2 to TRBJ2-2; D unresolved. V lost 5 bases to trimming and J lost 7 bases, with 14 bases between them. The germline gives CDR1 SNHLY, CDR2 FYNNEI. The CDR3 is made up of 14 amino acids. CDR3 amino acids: CASSPPGGSGELFF. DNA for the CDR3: TGTGCCAGCAGTCCCCCCGGTGGTAGCGGGGAGCTGTTTTTT.

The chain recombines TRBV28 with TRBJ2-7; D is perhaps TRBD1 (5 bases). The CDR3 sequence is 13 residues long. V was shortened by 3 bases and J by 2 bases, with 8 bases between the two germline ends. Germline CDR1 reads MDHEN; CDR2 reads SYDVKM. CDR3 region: CASSFRAAYEQYF. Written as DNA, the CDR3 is TGTGCCAGCAGTTTCAGGGCTGCCTACGAGCAGTACTTC.

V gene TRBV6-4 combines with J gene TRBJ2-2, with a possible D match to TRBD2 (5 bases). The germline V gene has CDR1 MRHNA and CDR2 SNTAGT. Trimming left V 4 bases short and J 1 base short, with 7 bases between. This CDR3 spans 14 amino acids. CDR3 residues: CASSASWNTGELFF. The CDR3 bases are TGTGCCAGCAGTGCTAGCTGGAACACCGGGGAGCTGTTTTTT.

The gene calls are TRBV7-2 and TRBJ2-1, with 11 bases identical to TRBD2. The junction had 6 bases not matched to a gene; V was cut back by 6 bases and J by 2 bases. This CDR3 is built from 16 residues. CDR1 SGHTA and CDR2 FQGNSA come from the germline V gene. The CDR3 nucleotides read TGTGCCAGCAGTCGAACTAGCGGGAGTGCCTACAATGAGCAGTTCTTC. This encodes CASSRTSGSAYNEQFF. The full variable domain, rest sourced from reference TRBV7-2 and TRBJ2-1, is GAGVSQSPSNKVTEKGKDVELRCDPISGHTALYWYRQSLGQGLEFLIYFQGNSAPDKSGLPSDRFSAERTGGSVSTLTIQRTQQEDSAVYLCASSRTSGSAYNEQFFGPGTRLTVL.

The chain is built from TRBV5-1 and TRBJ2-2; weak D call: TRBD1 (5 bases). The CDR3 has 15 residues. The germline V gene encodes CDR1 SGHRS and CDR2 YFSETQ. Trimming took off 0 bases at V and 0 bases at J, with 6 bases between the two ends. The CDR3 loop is CASSLEQANTGELFF. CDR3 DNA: TGCGCCAGCAGCTTGGAACAGGCGAACACCGGGGAGCTGTTTTTT.

CDR3 in amino acids: CASSLSGLSTDTQYF. In DNA, the CDR3 is TGCGCCAGCAGCTTGTCGGGACTGAGCACAGATACGCAGTATTTT. The chain recombines TRBV5-1 with TRBJ2-3; possible D gene TRBD2, 6 bases. The CDR3 length is 15 residues. V lost 1 base and J 0 bases, leaving 9 bases between the germline ends. The germline V gene encodes CDR1 SGHRS and CDR2 YFSETQ. The whole variable domain, remainder taken from reference TRBV5-1 and TRBJ2-3, is KAGVTQTPRYLIKTRGQQVTLSCSPISGHRSVSWYQQTPGQGLQFLFEYFSETQRNKGNFPGRFSGRQFSNSRSEMNVSTLELGDSALYLCASSLSGLSTDTQYFGPGTRLTVL.